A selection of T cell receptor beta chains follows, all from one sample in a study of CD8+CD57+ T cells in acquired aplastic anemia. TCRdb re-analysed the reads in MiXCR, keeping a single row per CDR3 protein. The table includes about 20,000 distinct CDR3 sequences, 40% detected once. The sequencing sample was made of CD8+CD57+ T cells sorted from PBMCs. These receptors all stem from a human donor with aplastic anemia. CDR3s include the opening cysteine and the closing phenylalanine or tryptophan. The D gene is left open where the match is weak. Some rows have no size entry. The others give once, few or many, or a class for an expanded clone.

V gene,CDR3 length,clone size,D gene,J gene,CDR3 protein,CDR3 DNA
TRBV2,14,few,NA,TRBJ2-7,CASREDSGTYEQYF,TGTGCCAGCAGGGAGGACTCAGGCACCTACGAGCAGTACTTC
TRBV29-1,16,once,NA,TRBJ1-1,CSADGFQDSAGTEAFF,TGCAGCGCGGACGGGTTTCAGGACAGTGCAGGGACTGAAGCTTTCTTT
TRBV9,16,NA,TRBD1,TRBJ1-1,CASSVEGQGFNTEAFF,TGTGCCAGCAGCGTAGAGGGACAGGGTTTTAACACTGAAGCTTTCTTT
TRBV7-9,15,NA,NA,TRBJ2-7,CASSLEAGYSYEQYF,TGTGCCAGCAGCTTAGAAGCAGGGTATTCCTACGAGCAGTACTTC
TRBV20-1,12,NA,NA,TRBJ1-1,CSASAGATEAFF,TGCAGTGCATCCGCGGGGGCTACTGAAGCTTTCTTT
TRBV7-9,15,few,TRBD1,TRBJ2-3,CASSLRDRAGNTQYF,TGTGCCAGCAGCTTGCGGGACAGGGCGGGAAATACGCAGTATTTT
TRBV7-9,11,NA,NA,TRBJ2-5,CASSSQETQYF,TGTGCCAGCAGCTCGCAAGAGACCCAGTACTTC
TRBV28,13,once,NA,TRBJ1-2,CVSSKYTGYGYTF,TGTGTCAGCAGTAAGTACACAGGGTACGGCTACACCTTC
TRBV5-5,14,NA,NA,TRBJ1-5,CASSQGHLGTYEHF,TGCGCCAGCAGCCAGGGACACTTGGGCACCTACGAGCATTTT
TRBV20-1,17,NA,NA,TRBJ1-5,CSAREMGQPTWGQPQHF,TGCAGTGCTAGAGAAATGGGGCAGCCAACCTGGGGTCAGCCCCAGCATTTT
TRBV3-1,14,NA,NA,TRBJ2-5,CASSQRGREETQYF,TGTGCCAGCAGCCAACGGGGTAGGGAAGAGACCCAGTACTTC
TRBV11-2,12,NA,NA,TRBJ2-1,CACSPTEPEQFF,TGTGCCTGCAGCCCGACGGAGCCGGAGCAGTTCTTC
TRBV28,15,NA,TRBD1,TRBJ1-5,CASSPGTGDNQPQHF,TGTGCCAGCAGCCCCGGGACAGGGGATAATCAGCCCCAGCATTTT
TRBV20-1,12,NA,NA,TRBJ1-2,CSADARSRGYTF,TGCAGTGCTGATGCAAGGTCACGGGGCTACACCTTC
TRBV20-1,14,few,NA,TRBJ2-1,CSARDYSTYNEQFF,TGCAGTGCTAGAGATTACTCGACCTACAATGAGCAGTTCTTC
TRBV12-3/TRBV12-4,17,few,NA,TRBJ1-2,CARSLSTTAASSYGYTF,TGTGCCCGCAGTCTCAGTACCACCGCGGCGTCTAGCTATGGCTACACCTTC
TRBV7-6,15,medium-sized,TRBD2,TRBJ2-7,CASSFGTSSTYEQYF,TGTGCCAGCAGCTTCGGGACTAGCAGTACCTACGAGCAGTACTTC
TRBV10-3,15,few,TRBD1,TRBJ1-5,CAIRGTVDSNQPQHF,TGTGCCATCAGGGGGACAGTAGATAGCAATCAGCCCCAGCATTTT
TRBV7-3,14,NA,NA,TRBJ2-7,CASSLLSGDYEQYF,TGTGCCAGCAGCTTACTATCAGGGGACTACGAGCAGTACTTC
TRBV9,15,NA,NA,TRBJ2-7,CASSARTDPTYEQYF,TGTGCCAGCAGCGCTCGGACAGACCCAACCTACGAGCAGTACTTC
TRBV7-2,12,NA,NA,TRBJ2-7,CANSIGAYEQYF,TGTGCCAACAGCATAGGAGCCTACGAGCAGTACTTC
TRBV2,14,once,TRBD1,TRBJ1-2,CASSLTNRGSGYTF,TGTGCCAGCAGCCTGACTAACAGGGGAAGCGGCTACACCTTC
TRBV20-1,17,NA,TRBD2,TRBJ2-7,CSAKIWGGLAGGGEQYF,TGCAGTGCCAAGATTTGGGGAGGACTAGCGGGAGGTGGTGAGCAGTACTTC
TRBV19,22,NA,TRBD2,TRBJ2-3,CASSVARGLAGGPLVSTDTQYF,TGTGCCAGTAGTGTCGCCCGCGGACTAGCGGGAGGGCCTCTGGTGAGCACAGATACGCAGTATTTT